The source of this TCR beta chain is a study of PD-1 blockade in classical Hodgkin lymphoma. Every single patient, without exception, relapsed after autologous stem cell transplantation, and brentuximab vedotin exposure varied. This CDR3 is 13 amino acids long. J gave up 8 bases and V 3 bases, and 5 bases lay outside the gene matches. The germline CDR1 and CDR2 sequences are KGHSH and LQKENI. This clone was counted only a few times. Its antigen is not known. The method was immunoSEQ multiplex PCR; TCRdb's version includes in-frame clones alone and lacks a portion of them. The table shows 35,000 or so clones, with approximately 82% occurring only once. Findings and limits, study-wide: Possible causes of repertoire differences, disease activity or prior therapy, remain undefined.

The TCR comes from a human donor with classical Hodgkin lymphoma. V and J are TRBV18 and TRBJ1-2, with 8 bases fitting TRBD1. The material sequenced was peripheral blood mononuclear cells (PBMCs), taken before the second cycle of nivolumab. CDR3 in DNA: TGTGCCAGCTCACCGGACAGGGAGGAGGGCTACACCTTC. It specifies CASSPDREEGYTF.